This TCR beta chain was profiled in a study of T cells after yellow fever vaccination. V trimming: 4 bases; J trimming: 2 bases; junction bases outside the gene matches: 10. CDR1 is LNHDA, CDR2 SQIVND, per germline (reference sequence). The CDR3 has 17 residues. This clonotype has more than one count but fewer than ten. In making TCR cDNA, 5'RACE template switching added a universal primer site and UMIs to it. Via MiXCR, TCRdb re-called the 5' RACE reads, giving one row per CDR3 protein. Of around 590,000 distinct CDR3 sequences in the sample, around 12% were seen once. The source of this sequence is a man between 25 and 39 years old who received the YFV17D yellow fever vaccine. Sequenced material: PBMCs, taken on the day of the yellow fever booster vaccination. The V call is TRBV19, the J call TRBJ2-7; TRBD2 aligns across 11 bases. The CDR3 nucleotides read TGTGCCAGTAGTAGGACGGGACTAGCGGCAACACCCTACGAGCAGTACTTC. It codes for CASSRTGLAATPYEQYF.